The source of this TCR beta chain is a study of human T cells and chemical hapten exposure. CDR3 length: 15 residues. Between the trimmed V and J ends, which lost 5 bases and 0 bases, there was a span of 15 bases. CDR1 is DFQATT, CDR2 SNEGSKA, per germline (reference sequence). MiXCR was run by TCRdb on the RACE reads, yielding one entry per CDR3 protein. The sample comprises about 42,000 distinct CDR3 sequences, roughly 9% of which are singletons, and about 14% rests with the top ten. Regarding time point: patch test 2, 6 weeks after DPC sensitization. Treatment specified: therapeutic diphenylcyclopropenone sensitization with weekly scalp DPC. The starting material, unfractionated whole blood, was used for total RNA extraction.

This sequence joins TRBV20-1 and TRBJ2-3; the D gene is possibly TRBD2 (6 bases). Sequences were derived from whole blood, sampled in connection with sensitization to the hapten diphenylcyclopropenone (DPC). This clonotype originated in a woman aged 30 to 39 with alopecia areata. Some clones in this sample may be carry-over from other donors' samples. The CDR3 sequence: CSAHHQRVSTDTQYF. Here the CDR3 DNA reads TGCAGTGCTCACCACCAGCGGGTTAGCACAGATACGCAGTATTTT.